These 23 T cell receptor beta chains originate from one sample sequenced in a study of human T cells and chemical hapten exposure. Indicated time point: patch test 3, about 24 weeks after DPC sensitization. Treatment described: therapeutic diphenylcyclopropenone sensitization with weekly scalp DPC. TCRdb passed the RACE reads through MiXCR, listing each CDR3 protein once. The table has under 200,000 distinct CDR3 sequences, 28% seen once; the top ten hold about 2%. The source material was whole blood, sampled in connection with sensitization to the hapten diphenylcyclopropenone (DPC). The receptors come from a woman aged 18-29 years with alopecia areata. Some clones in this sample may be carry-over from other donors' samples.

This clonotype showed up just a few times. This CDR3 reads CASSTQGKETQYF. Written as DNA, the CDR3 is TGTGCCAGCAGCACACAGGGGAAAGAGACCCAGTACTTC. This rearrangement joins TRBV7-2 to TRBJ2-5; 7 bases align to TRBD1. The CDR3 has 13 amino acids. The germline CDR1 and CDR2 sequences are SGHTA and FQGNSA. Unmatched junction bases numbered 3, after V lost 5 bases and J lost 3 bases.

The CDR3 loop reads CASSVAASGRTHEQFF. The CDR3 region has the DNA TGTGCCAGCAGCGTAGCGGCTAGCGGGAGGACCCATGAGCAGTTCTTC. The genes are TRBV9 and TRBJ2-1, with 11 bases identical to TRBD2. In germline, CDR1 is SGDLS, CDR2 YYNGEE. The CDR3 loop spans 16 amino acids. After removal of 0 bases from V and 8 bases from J, the junction contained 7 bases not matched to a gene.

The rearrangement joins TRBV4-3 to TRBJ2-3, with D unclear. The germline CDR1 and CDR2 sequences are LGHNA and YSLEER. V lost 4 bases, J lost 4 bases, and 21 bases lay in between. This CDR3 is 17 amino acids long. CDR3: CASSPSDSFGLPDTQYF. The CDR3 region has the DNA TGCGCCAGCAGCCCGAGTGATAGTTTCGGTCTTCCAGATACGCAGTATTTT.

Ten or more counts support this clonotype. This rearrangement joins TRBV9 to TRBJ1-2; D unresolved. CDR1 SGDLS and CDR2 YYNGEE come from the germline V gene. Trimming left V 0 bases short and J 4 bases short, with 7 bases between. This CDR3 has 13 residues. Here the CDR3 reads CASSVESFYGYTF. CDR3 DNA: TGTGCCAGCAGCGTAGAGAGTTTCTATGGCTACACCTTC.

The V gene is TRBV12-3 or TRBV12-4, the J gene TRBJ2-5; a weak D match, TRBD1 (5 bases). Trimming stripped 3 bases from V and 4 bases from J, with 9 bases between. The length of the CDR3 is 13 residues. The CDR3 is CASSLGRAETQYF. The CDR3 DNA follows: TGTGCCAGCAGTTTGGGCAGGGCAGAGACCCAGTACTTC.

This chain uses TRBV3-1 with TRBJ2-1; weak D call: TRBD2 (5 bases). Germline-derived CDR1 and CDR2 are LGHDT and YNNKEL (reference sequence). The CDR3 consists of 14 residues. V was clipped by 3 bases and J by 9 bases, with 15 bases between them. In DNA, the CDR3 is TGTGCCAGCAGCCATTCCGCGAGAGGGTTTGAGCAGTTCTTC. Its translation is CASSHSARGFEQFF.

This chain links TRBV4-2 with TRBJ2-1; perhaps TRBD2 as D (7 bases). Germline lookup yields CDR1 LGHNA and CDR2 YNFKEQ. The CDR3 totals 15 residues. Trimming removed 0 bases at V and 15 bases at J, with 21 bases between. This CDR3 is CASSQEPGGGQDGFF. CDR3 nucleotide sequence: TGTGCCAGCAGCCAAGAACCTGGGGGGGGGCAGGATGGGTTCTTC.

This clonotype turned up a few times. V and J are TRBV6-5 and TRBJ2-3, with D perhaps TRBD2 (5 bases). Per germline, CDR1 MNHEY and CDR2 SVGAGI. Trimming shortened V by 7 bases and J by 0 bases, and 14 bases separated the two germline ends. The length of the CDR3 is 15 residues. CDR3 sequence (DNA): TGTGCCAGCAACCGGGGTAGGCCTAGCACAGATACGCAGTATTTT. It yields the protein CASNRGRPSTDTQYF.

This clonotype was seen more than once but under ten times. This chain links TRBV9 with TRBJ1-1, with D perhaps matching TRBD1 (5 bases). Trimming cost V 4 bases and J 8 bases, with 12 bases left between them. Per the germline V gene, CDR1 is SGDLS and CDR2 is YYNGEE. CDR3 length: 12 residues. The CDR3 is CASSPTGDEAFF. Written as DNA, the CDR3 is TGTGCCAGCAGCCCAACCGGGGACGAAGCTTTCTTT.

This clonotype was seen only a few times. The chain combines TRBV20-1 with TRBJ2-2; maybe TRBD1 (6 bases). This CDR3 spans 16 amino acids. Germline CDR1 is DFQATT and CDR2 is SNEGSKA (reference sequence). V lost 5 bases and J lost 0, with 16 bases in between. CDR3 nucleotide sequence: TGCAGTGCTGACCAGGGGCGGATCGCGAACACCGGGGAGCTGTTTTTT. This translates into CSADQGRIANTGELFF.

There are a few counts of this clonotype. This CDR3 is CAWSVGSGANVLTF. The CDR3 nucleotides are TGTGCCTGGAGTGTAGGCTCTGGGGCCAACGTCCTGACTTTC. The chain has TRBV30 and TRBJ2-6; D uncertain. This CDR3 contains 14 residues. The V end was cut by 0 bases, the J end by 0 bases, with 3 bases between. Germline V CDR1 and CDR2: GTSNPN, SVGIG (reference sequence). Full variable domain (missing parts from reference TRBV30 and TRBJ2-6): SQTIHQWPATLVQPVGSPLSLECTVEGTSNPNLYWYRQAAGRGLQLLFYSVGIGQISSEVPQNLSASRPQDRQFILSSKKLLLSDSGFYLCAWSVGSGANVLTFGAGSRLTVL.

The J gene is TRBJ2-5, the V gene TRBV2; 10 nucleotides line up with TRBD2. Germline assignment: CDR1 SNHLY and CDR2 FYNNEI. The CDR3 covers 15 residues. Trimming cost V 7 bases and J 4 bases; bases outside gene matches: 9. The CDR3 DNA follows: TGTGCCAGCACCATAATAGCGGGAGGAGGAGAGACCCAGTACTTC. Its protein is CASTIIAGGGETQYF. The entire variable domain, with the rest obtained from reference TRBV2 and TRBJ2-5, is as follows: EPEVTQTPSHQVTQMGQEVILRCVPISNHLYFYWYRQILGQKVEFLVSFYNNEISEKSEIFDDQFSVERPDGSNFTLKIRSTKLEDSAMYFCASTIIAGGGETQYFGPGTRLLVL.

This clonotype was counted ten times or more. CDR3 coding DNA: TGTGCCAGCAGCTTACGAGGGGGGTGGATGAACACTGAAGCTTTCTTT. It codes for CASSLRGGWMNTEAFF. V usage is TRBV13 and J usage is TRBJ1-1; perhaps TRBD1 as D (6 bases). This CDR3 spans 16 amino acids. The germline V gene has CDR1 PRHDT and CDR2 FYEKMQ (reference sequence). The V end was cut by 2 bases, the J end by 0 bases, with 13 bases between.

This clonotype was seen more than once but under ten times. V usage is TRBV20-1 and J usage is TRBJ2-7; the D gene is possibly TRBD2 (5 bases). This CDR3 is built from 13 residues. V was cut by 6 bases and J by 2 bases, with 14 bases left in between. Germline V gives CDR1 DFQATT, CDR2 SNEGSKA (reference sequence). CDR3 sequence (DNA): TGCAGTGCCACGAGGGCAGAAACCTACGAGCAGTACTTC. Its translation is CSATRAETYEQYF.

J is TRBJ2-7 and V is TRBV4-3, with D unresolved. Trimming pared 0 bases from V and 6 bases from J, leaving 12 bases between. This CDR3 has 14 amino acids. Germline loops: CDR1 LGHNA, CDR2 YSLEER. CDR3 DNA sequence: TGCGCCAGCAGCCAAGACCGGTACGGAACCGAGCAGTACTTC. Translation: CASSQDRYGTEQYF.

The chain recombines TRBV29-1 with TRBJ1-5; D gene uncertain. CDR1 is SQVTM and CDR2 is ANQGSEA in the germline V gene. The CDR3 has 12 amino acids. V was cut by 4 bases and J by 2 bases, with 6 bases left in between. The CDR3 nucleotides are TGCAGCGTTGCAGAGGGCAATCAGCCCCAGCATTTT. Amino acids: CSVAEGNQPQHF.

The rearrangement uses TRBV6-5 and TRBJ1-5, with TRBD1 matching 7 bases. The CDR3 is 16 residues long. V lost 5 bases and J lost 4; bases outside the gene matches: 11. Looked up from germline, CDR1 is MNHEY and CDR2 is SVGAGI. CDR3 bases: TGTGCCAGCAGTAAGGACAGGTTTGGGGTTAATCAGCCCCAGCATTTT. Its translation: CASSKDRFGVNQPQHF.

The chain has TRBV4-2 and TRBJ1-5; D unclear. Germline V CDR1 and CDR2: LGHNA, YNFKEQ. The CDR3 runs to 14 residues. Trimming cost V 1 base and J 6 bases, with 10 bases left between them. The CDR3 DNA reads TGTGCCAGCAGCCAAGGAGGGTCGGGTCAGCCCCAGCATTTT. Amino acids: CASSQGGSGQPQHF.

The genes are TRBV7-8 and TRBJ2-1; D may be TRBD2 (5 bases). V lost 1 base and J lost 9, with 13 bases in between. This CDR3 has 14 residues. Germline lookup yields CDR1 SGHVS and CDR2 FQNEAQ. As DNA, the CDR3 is TGTGCCAGCAGCTTAGGGTTGCGGGTCGGTGAGCAGTTCTTC. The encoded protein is CASSLGLRVGEQFF.

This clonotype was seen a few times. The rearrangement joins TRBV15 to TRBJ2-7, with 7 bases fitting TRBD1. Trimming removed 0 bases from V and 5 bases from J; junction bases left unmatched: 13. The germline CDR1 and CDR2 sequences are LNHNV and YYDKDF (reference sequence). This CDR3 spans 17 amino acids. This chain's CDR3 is CATSRERRDRPGHEQYF. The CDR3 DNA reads TGTGCCACCAGCAGAGAACGTAGGGACAGACCGGGGCACGAGCAGTACTTC.

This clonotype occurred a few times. Here the CDR3 DNA reads TGCGCCAGCAGTGAGTCAGCAGGGCAGTTCTTC. It specifies CASSESAGQFF. The chain couples TRBV10-2 to TRBJ2-1; no reliable D call. The CDR3 has 11 residues. V lost 0 bases to trimming and J lost 12 bases, with 6 bases between them. Germline CDR1 and CDR2: WSHSY and SAAADI.

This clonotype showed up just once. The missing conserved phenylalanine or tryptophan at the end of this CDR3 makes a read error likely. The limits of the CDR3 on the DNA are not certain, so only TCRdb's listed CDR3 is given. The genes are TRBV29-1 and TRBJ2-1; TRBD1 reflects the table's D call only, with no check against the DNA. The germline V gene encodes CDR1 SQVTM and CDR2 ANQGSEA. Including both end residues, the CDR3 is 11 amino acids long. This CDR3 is CSVKSGTGGTL.

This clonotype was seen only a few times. The CDR3 nucleotides read TGCGCCAGCAGCCAAGATTTGGGGGTTGACACTGAAGCTTTCTTT. Its protein is CASSQDLGVDTEAFF. The J gene is TRBJ1-1, the V gene TRBV4-3, with D tentatively TRBD1 (5 bases). Germline CDR1 is LGHNA and CDR2 is YSLEER. Trimming removed 0 bases at V and 3 bases at J, with 11 bases between. This CDR3 comprises 15 residues.